These T cell receptor beta chains were read from a single sample in a study of CD8 T cells in ankylosing spondylitis. TCRdb independently ran MiXCR on the 5' RACE reads; one entry per CDR3 protein. The sample consists of fewer than 150,000 distinct CDR3 sequences, 7.3% of them appearing once. Sequencing was performed on blood, either unsorted or a sorted T cell fraction (not recorded which). The receptors stem from a female donor with ankylosing spondylitis or in good health (not recorded which). The conserved cysteine and the conserved F or W are not part of the CDR3 here. D genes are given only for firm matches.

cdr3_length d_call j_call v_call cdr3_aa
15 . TRBJ2-1 TRBV7-9 ASSLRAARITYNEQF
13 . TRBJ2-7 TRBV9 ASSVGATTSYEQY
15 TRBD2 TRBJ2-3 TRBV5-1 ASSLETSGGGSDTQY
13 TRBD1 TRBJ2-1 TRBV5-6 ASSSRDRINNEQF
14 . TRBJ2-2 TRBV12-3/TRBV12-4 ASSLAIPPNTGELF
12 . TRBJ2-1 TRBV6-2/TRBV6-3 ASTDRTLYNEQF
12 . TRBJ2-4 TRBV18 ASSRRAAKNIQY
13 . TRBJ1-2 TRBV7-9 ASSAAQGHADGYT
11 . TRBJ2-5 TRBV12-3/TRBV12-4 ASSLAGVETQY
11 . TRBJ1-5 TRBV18 ASSEGTNQPQH
12 TRBD2 TRBJ2-3 TRBV5-1 ASSIRLAGDTQY
13 . TRBJ2-1 TRBV4-3 ASSQDRLANNEQF
11 . TRBJ2-1 TRBV7-2 ASSLQLYNEQF
13 TRBD1 TRBJ1-5 TRBV12-3/TRBV12-4 ASSFGQGAGQPQH
14 TRBD1 TRBJ2-3 TRBV4-2 ASSQGPGQGADTQY
14 TRBD1 TRBJ1-1 TRBV5-1 ASSYRADRVPTEAF
12 . TRBJ2-1 TRBV24-1 ATSEEKGFHEQF
13 . TRBJ1-5 TRBV20-1 SARDPWGARQPQH
13 TRBD1 TRBJ1-2 TRBV29-1 SVDPQDRGGYGYT
11 . TRBJ2-7 TRBV28 ASSSPDHREQY
11 . TRBJ2-3 TRBV7-8 ASSLGPLDTQY
13 . TRBJ1-1 TRBV20-1 SARAPGHTGTEAF
11 . TRBJ2-4 TRBV20-1 SAPRGIPGIQY
16 . TRBJ1-4 TRBV7-6 ASSPRWGTTSTNEKLF
12 . TRBJ2-2 TRBV20-1 SARDPPNTGELF
13 TRBD1 TRBJ1-1 TRBV5-1 ASSTGQGLNTEAF
10 . TRBJ1-6 TRBV12-3/TRBV12-4 ASRIWNSPLH
13 TRBD1 TRBJ1-2 TRBV7-8 ASSLGSGQNYGYT
9 . TRBJ1-1 TRBV30 AFRKGVEAF
12 . TRBJ1-2 TRBV6-2/TRBV6-3 ASSRDTEVYGYT
15 . TRBJ2-1 TRBV7-9 ASSPAEGVSSYNEQF
13 . TRBJ1-4 TRBV20-1 SARDIRGNYEKLF
13 . TRBJ2-4 TRBV28 ATEGDELAKNIQY
15 TRBD1 TRBJ1-5 TRBV20-1 SASQYRGQYSNQPQH
9 . TRBJ2-5 TRBV5-1 ASSWHETQY
13 . TRBJ1-3 TRBV5-1 ASSSPSTPGNTIY
12 . TRBJ2-2 TRBV4-3 ASSTGWNTGELF
13 TRBD2 TRBJ2-1 TRBV5-1 ASSLLSGGNNEQF
13 . TRBJ1-1 TRBV6-1 ASSPFLNPNTEAF
12 . TRBJ1-5 TRBV12-3/TRBV12-4 ASSSRGSNQPQH
11 . TRBJ1-1 TRBV12-3/TRBV12-4 ASSPYGGGEAF
12 . TRBJ1-3 TRBV4-1 ASSQVLPGNTIY
11 . TRBJ1-1 TRBV2 ASTGAAGTEAF
11 . TRBJ2-1 TRBV29-1 SVEDRAGGEQF
11 TRBD1 TRBJ1-2 TRBV7-9 ASSSGQYYGYT
19 . TRBJ2-1 TRBV6-1 ASSEAKANHWTKSSYNEQF
15 TRBD1 TRBJ2-3 TRBV4-3 ASSHPRDRGLTDTQY
10 . TRBJ2-7 TRBV18 ASSPTEYEQY
13 . TRBJ1-6 TRBV3-1 ASSQVDTPNSPLH
14 TRBD2 TRBJ2-1 TRBV5-5 ASSHSGLAALNEQF